Shown below are 2 T cell receptor beta chains from a single sample sequenced in a study of Ad26.COV2.S vaccination and SARS-CoV-2 variants. Measured with immunoSEQ multiplex PCR; TCRdb has only the in-frame clones, and not every one. In the table there are around 370,000 clones, under 95% of which are singletons. This material consisted of peripheral blood, taken after recovery from COVID-19. The receptor set was obtained from a human donor who had recovered from COVID-19.

This clone was seen just once. The chain couples TRBV9 to TRBJ2-7, with 7 bases lining up with TRBD1. With 2 bases clipped from V and 1 base from J, the junction kept 3 bases outside the gene matches. Germline V lookup: CDR1 SGDLS, CDR2 YYNGEE. The length of the CDR3 is 14 residues. The CDR3: CASSVLDRSYEQYF. The DNA of the CDR3 is TGTGCCAGCAGCGTCTTGGACAGGTCCTACGAGCAGTACTTC.

V usage is TRBV4-3 and J usage is TRBJ1-4; no definite D call. The CDR3 extends over 12 amino acids. The germline gives CDR1 LGHNA, CDR2 YSLEER. V lost 4 bases and J lost 4, with 4 bases in between. Written as DNA, the CDR3 is TGCGCCAGCAGCCTGCGTAATGAAAAACTGTTTTTT. It is translated as CASSLRNEKLFF.